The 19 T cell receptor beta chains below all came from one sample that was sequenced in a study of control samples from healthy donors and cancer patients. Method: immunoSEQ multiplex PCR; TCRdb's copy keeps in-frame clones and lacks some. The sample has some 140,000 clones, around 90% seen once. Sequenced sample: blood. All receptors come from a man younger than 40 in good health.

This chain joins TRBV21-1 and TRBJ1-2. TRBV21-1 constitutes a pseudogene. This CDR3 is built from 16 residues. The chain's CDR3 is CASSKSRERGNYGYTF. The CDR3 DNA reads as TGTGCCAGCAGCAAATCACGAGAACGAGGGAATTATGGCTACACCTTC.

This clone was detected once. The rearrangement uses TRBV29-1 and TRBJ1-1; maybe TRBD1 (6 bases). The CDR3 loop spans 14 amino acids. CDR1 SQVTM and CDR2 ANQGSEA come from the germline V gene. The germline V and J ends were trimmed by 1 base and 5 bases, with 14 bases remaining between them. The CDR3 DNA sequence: TGCAGCGTTGAAGTGGGTCGGGGGCAAACTGAAGCTTTCTTT. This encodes CSVEVGRGQTEAFF. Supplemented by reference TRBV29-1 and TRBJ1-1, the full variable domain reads SAVISQKPSRDICQRGTSLTIQCQVDSQVTMMFWYRQQPGQSLTLIATANQGSEATYESGFVIDKFPISRPNLTFSTLTVSNMSPEDSSIYLCSVEVGRGQTEAFFGQGTRLTVV.

CDR3: CASSFPGLVYEQYF. Here the CDR3 DNA reads TGTGCCAGCAGTTTTCCCGGGTTGGTCTACGAGCAGTACTTC. The chain links TRBV28 to TRBJ2-7, with D unclear. V was cut by 3 bases and J by 3 bases, with 12 bases left in between. This CDR3 has 14 residues. In germline, CDR1 is MDHEN, CDR2 SYDVKM. Variable domain in full (rest from reference TRBV28 and TRBJ2-7): DVKVTQSSRYLVKRTGEKVFLECVQDMDHENMFWYRQDPGLGLRLIYFSYDVKMKEKGDIPEGYSVSREKKERFSLILESASTNQTSMYLCASSFPGLVYEQYFGPGTRLTVT.

CDR3 nucleotides: TGTGCCAGCAGTTTGCCCGGGGCCTTGGTGAACACTGAAGCTTTCTTT. Residues: CASSLPGALVNTEAFF. This chain joins TRBV28 and TRBJ1-1; tentative D call: TRBD1 (5 bases). The ends were cut back, 3 bases at V and 0 bases at J, with 14 bases in the middle. Per the germline V gene, CDR1 is MDHEN and CDR2 is SYDVKM. This CDR3 has 16 amino acids.

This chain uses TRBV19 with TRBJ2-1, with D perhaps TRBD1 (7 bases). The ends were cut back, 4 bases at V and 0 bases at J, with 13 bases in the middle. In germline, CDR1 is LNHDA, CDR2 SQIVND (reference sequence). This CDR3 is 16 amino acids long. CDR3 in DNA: TGTGCCAGTAGTAGGCGGGGACAGAACTCCTACAATGAGCAGTTCTTC. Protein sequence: CASSRRGQNSYNEQFF.

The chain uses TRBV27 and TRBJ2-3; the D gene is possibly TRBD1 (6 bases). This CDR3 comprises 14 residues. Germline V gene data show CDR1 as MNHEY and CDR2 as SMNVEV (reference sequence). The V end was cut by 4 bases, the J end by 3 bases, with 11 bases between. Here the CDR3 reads CASSSRGRTDTQYF. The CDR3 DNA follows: TGTGCCAGCAGTTCGAGGGGGAGAACAGATACGCAGTATTTT.

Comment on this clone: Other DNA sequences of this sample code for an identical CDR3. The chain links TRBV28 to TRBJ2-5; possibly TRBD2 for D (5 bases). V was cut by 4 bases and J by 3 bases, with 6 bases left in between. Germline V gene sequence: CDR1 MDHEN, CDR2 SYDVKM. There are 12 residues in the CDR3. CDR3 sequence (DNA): TGTGCCAGCAGTTCGGGGAAAGAGACCCAGTACTTC. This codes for CASSSGKETQYF. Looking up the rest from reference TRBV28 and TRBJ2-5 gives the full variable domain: DVKVTQSSRYLVKRTGEKVFLECVQDMDHENMFWYRQDPGLGLRLIYFSYDVKMKEKGDIPEGYSVSREKKERFSLILESASTNQTSMYLCASSSGKETQYFGPGTRLLVL.

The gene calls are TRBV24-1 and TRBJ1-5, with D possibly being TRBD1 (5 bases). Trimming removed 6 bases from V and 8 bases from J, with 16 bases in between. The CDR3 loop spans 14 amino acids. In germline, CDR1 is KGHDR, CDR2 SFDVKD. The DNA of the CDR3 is TGTGCCACCAGTTTGGAGGGGCCCGATGAGCCCCAGCATTTT. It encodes CATSLEGPDEPQHF.

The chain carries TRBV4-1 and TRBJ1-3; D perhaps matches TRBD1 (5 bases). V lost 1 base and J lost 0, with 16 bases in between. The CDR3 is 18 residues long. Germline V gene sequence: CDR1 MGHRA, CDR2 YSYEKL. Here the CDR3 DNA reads TGCGCCAGCAGCCAAGCCGTCGCAGGGCTACTCTCTGGAAACACCATATATTTT. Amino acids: CASSQAVAGLLSGNTIYF.

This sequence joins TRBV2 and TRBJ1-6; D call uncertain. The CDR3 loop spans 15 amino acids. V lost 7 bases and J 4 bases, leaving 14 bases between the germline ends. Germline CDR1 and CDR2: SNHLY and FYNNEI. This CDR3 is CASTYGGPYNSPLHF. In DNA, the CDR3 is TGTGCCAGCACTTACGGAGGCCCTTATAATTCACCCCTCCACTTT.

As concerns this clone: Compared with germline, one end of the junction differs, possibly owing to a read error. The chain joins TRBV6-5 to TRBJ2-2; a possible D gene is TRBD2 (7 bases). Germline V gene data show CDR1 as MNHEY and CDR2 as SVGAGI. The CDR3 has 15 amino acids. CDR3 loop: CASSYARGRTGGLFF. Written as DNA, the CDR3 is TGTGCCAGCAGTTACGCGCGGGGGCGCACCGGGGGGCTGTTTTTT.

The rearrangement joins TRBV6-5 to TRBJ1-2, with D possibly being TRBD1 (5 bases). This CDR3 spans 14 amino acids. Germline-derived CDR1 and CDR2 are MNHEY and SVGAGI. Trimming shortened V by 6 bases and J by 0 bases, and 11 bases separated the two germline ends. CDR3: CASRDQGPNYGYTF. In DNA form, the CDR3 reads TGTGCCAGCAGAGACCAGGGACCTAACTATGGCTACACCTTC.

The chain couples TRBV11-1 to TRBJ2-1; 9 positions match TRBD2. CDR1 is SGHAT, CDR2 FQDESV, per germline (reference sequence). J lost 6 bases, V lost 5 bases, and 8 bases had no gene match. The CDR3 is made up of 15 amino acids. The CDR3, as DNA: TGTGCCAGCAGCCCACTTCGCGGGAGGGGCAATGAGCAGTTCTTC. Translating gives CASSPLRGRGNEQFF.

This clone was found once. The CDR3 reads CASSLAGDNYGYTF. In DNA form, the CDR3 reads TGTGCCAGCAGCTTAGCAGGTGATAACTATGGCTACACCTTC. The chain links TRBV7-2 to TRBJ1-2; D ambiguous. Looked up from germline, CDR1 is SGHTA and CDR2 is FQGNSA. V lost 0 bases and J 1 base, leaving 6 bases between the germline ends. This CDR3 comprises 14 residues.

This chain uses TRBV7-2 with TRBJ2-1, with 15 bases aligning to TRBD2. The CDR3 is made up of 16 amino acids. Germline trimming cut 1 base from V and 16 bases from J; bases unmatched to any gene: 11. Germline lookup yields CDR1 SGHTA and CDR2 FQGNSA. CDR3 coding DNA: TGTGCCAGCAGCTTAGAGACAACCGGGACTAGCGGGAGGAAATTCTTC. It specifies CASSLETTGTSGRKFF.

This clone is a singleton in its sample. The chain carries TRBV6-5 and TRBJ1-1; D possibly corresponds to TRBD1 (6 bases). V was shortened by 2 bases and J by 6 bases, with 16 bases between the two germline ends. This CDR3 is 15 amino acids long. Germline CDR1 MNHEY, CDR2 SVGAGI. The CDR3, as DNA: TGTGCCAGCAGTTACGCAGGGGACGTTACCGCTGAAGCTTTCTTT. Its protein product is CASSYAGDVTAEAFF.

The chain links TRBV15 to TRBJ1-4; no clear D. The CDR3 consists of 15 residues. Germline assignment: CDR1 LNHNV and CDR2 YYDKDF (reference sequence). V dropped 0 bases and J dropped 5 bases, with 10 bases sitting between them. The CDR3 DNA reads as TGTGCCACCAGCAGAGATCCGGGGAGGAATGAAAAACTGTTTTTT. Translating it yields CATSRDPGRNEKLFF.

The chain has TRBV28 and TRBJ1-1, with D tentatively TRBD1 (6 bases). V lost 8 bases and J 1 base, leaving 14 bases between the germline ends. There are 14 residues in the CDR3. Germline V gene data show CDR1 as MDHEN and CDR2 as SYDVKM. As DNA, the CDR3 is TGTGCCAGCGCAACTCGAGGGGGGAACACTGAAGCTTTCTTT. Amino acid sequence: CASATRGGNTEAFF.

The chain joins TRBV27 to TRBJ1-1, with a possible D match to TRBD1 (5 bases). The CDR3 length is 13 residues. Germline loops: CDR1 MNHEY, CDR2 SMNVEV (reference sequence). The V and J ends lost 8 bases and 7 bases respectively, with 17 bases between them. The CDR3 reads CASRRELQGEAFF. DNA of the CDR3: TGTGCCAGCCGAAGGGAATTGCAGGGTGAAGCTTTCTTT.